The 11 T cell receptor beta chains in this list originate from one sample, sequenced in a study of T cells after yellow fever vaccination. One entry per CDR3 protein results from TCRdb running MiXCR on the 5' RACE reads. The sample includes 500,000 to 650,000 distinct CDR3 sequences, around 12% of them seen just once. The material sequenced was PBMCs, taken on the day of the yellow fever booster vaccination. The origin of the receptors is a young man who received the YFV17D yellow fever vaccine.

The DNA of the CDR3 is TGTGCCAGCAGACCTCCGGGACAGGGGAACTATGGCTACACCTTC. Its translation is CASRPPGQGNYGYTF. The chain recombines TRBV27 with TRBJ1-2; the match to TRBD1 covers 10 bases. In germline, CDR1 is MNHEY, CDR2 SMNVEV (reference sequence). The CDR3 is 15 amino acids. Unmatched junction bases numbered 6, after V lost 6 bases and J lost 2 bases.

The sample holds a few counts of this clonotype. The CDR3 spells CASSQPSTGVNVYEQFF. The CDR3, as DNA: TGCGCCAGCAGCCAGCCTAGTACAGGGGTAAATGTCTATGAGCAGTTCTTC. The rearrangement joins TRBV4-1 to TRBJ2-1; 7 bases match TRBD1. Unmatched junction bases numbered 16, after V lost 3 bases and J lost 8 bases. Germline V CDR1 and CDR2: MGHRA, YSYEKL. The CDR3 covers 17 residues.

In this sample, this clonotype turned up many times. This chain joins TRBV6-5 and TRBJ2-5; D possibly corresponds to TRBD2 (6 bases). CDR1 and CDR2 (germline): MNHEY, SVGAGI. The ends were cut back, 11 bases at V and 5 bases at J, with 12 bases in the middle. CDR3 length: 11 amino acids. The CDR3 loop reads CASRAGETQYF. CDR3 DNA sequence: TGTGCCTCCCGGGCGGGGGAGACCCAGTACTTC.

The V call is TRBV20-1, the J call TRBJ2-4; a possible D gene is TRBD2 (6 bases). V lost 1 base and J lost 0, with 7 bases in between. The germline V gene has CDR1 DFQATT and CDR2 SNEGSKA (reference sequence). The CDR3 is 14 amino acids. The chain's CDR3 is CSARGTIAKNIQYF. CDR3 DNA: TGCAGTGCTAGAGGGACTATAGCCAAAAACATTCAGTACTTC.

CDR3 loop: CATSDRGHRNQPQHF. For the CDR3, the DNA is TGTGCCACCAGTGACCGGGGGCATCGCAATCAGCCCCAGCATTTT. The V gene is TRBV24-1, the J gene TRBJ1-5, with D possibly being TRBD1 (6 bases). The ends were cut back, 4 bases at V and 2 bases at J, with 11 bases in the middle. CDR1 is KGHDR, CDR2 SFDVKD, per germline. CDR3 length equals 15 residues.

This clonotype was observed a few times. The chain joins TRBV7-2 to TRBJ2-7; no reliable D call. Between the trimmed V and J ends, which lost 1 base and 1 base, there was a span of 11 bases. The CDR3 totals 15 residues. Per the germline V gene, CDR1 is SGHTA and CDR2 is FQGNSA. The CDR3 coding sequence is TGTGCCAGCAGCTTAGGCGGTGTGACTTCCTACGAGCAGTACTTC. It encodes CASSLGGVTSYEQYF.

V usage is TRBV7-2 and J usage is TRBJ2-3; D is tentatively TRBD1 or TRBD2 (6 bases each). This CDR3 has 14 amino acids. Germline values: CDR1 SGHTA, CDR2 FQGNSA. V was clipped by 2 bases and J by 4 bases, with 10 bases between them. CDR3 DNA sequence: TGTGCCAGCAGCTTATGGGGGGCATCAGATACGCAGTATTTT. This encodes CASSLWGASDTQYF.

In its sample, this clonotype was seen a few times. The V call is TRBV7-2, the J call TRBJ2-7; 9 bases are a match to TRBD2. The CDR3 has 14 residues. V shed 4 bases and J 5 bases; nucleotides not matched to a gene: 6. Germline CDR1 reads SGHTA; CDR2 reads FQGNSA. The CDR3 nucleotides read TGTGCCAGCAGCTCCGGGACTAGCACGGACGAGCAGTACTTC. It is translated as CASSSGTSTDEQYF.

The CDR3 here is CASSDWTSGENVDYNEQFF. DNA of the CDR3: TGTGCCAGCAGTGATTGGACTAGCGGGGAGAACGTGGACTACAATGAGCAGTTCTTC. The V gene is TRBV6-1, the J gene TRBJ2-1, with TRBD2 matching over 12 bases. J was trimmed by 3 bases and V by 3 bases; bases with no gene match: 12. CDR3 size: 19 residues. Germline-derived CDR1 and CDR2 are MNHNS and SASEGT.

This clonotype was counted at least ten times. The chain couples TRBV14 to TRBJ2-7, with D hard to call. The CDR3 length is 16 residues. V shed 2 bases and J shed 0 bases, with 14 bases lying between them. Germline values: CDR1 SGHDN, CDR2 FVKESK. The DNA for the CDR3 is TGTGCCAGCAGCCAATATTCAGTTACTGTCTCCTACGAGCAGTACTTC. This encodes CASSQYSVTVSYEQYF. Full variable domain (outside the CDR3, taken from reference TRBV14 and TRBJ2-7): EAGVTQFPSHSVIEKGQTVTLRCDPISGHDNLYWYRRVMGKEIKFLLHFVKESKQDESGMPNNRFLAERTGGTYSTLKVQPAELEDSGVYFCASSQYSVTVSYEQYFGPGTRLTVT.

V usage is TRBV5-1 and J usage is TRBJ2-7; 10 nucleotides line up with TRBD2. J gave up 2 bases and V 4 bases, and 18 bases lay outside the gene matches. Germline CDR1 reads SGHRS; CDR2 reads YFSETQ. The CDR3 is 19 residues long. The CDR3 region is CASSTQTGTGLAEAYEQYF. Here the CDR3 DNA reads TGCGCCAGCAGCACCCAGACAGGAACCGGACTAGCGGAGGCCTACGAGCAGTACTTC.